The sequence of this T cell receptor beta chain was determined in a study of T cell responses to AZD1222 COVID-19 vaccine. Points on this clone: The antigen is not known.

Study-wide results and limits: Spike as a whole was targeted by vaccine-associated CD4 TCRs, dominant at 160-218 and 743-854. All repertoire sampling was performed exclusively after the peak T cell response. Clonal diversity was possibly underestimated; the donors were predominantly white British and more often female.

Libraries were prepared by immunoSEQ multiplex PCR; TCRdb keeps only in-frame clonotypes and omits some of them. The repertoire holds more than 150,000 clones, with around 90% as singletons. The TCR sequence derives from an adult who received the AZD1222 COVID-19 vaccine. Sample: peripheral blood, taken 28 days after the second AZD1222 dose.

The CDR3 region is CASSPDPGQGAVGYTF. Here the CDR3 DNA reads TGCGCCAGCAGCCCGGATCCGGGACAGGGGGCGGTTGGCTACACCTTC. The chain is built from TRBV4-1 and TRBJ1-2, with 12 bases lining up with TRBD1. The CDR3 runs 16 residues. Germline-derived CDR1 and CDR2 are MGHRA and YSYEKL. V lost 4 bases to trimming and J lost 7 bases; unmatched junction nucleotides: 10.